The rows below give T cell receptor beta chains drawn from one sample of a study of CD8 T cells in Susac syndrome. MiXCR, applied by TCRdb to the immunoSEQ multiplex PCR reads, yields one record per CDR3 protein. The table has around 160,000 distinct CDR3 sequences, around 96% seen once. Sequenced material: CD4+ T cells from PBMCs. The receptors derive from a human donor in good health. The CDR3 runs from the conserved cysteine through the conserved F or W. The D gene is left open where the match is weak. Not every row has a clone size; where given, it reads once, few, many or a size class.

CDR3nt: TGTGCCAGCAGCGTAGGCGAGGGGGCCCGAACGGATACGCAGTATTTT; CDR3aa: CASSVGEGARTDTQYF; d_gene: TRBD1; j_gene: TRBJ2-3; abundance: -; v_gene: TRBV9
CDR3nt: TGCAGTGCTAGTTGGGGCGGGATGGTGGATACGCAGTATTTT; CDR3aa: CSASWGGMVDTQYF; d_gene: -; j_gene: TRBJ2-3; abundance: -; v_gene: TRBV20-1
CDR3nt: TGCGCCAGCAGCCTCGGGGCCGGAGGGGTAAGCACAGATACGCAGTATTTT; CDR3aa: CASSLGAGGVSTDTQYF; d_gene: -; j_gene: TRBJ2-3; abundance: -; v_gene: TRBV5-1
CDR3nt: TGTGCCAGCACCCAAGACCAAGGGGCGCAGTATTTT; CDR3aa: CASTQDQGAQYF; d_gene: -; j_gene: TRBJ2-3; abundance: -; v_gene: TRBV6-5
CDR3nt: TGTGCCAGCAGCCCCTGGGACAGGTATGGCTACACCTTC; CDR3aa: CASSPWDRYGYTF; d_gene: TRBD1; j_gene: TRBJ1-2; abundance: -; v_gene: TRBV3-1
CDR3nt: TGTGCCAGCAGCTTGCAAGGACAGGGTGATGGCTACACCTTC; CDR3aa: CASSLQGQGDGYTF; d_gene: TRBD1; j_gene: TRBJ1-2; abundance: -; v_gene: TRBV9
CDR3nt: TGTGCCAGCAGCTTATCTGTTGAGCAGTTCTTC; CDR3aa: CASSLSVEQFF; d_gene: -; j_gene: TRBJ2-1; abundance: -; v_gene: TRBV7-6
CDR3nt: TGTGCCAGCTCAGACGGGACAGGGCCTTCCTACGAGCAGTACTTC; CDR3aa: CASSDGTGPSYEQYF; d_gene: TRBD1; j_gene: TRBJ2-7; abundance: -; v_gene: TRBV18
CDR3nt: TGTGCCAGCAGCAATCGGAGGGGACGTTTGTACTTC; CDR3aa: CASSNRRGRLYF; d_gene: -; j_gene: TRBJ2-7; abundance: -; v_gene: TRBV21-1
CDR3nt: TGTGCCAGCTCACCTAGAGACTCTGGGGCCAACGTCCTGACTTTC; CDR3aa: CASSPRDSGANVLTF; d_gene: -; j_gene: TRBJ2-6; abundance: few; v_gene: TRBV18
CDR3nt: TGCAGTGCTAGAGCCTTGCGGGGGATCGCTGAAGCTTTCTTT; CDR3aa: CSARALRGIAEAFF; d_gene: -; j_gene: TRBJ1-1; abundance: -; v_gene: TRBV20-1
CDR3nt: TGCGCCAGCAGCCCCCAGGGAGGGACCTACGAGCAGTACTTC; CDR3aa: CASSPQGGTYEQYF; d_gene: TRBD2; j_gene: TRBJ2-7; abundance: -; v_gene: TRBV4-1
CDR3nt: TGTGCCAGCAGACCGGACTACTCCAGCTCCTACGAGCAGTACTTC; CDR3aa: CASRPDYSSSYEQYF; d_gene: -; j_gene: TRBJ2-7; abundance: -; v_gene: TRBV6-5
CDR3nt: TGTGCCAGCAGGGAAGAGGGACGGAACACTGAAGCTTTCTTT; CDR3aa: CASREEGRNTEAFF; d_gene: -; j_gene: TRBJ1-1; abundance: once; v_gene: TRBV6-1
CDR3nt: TGTGCCAGCAGCATGGTGGGGGAGACCCAGTACTTC; CDR3aa: CASSMVGETQYF; d_gene: -; j_gene: TRBJ2-5; abundance: once; v_gene: TRBV7-2
CDR3nt: TGCAGCGTTGCCCGAACTAGCCCGCACACAGATACGCAGTATTTT; CDR3aa: CSVARTSPHTDTQYF; d_gene: -; j_gene: TRBJ2-3; abundance: -; v_gene: TRBV29-1
CDR3nt: TGTGCCAGCAGCCCAAGCCCGACAGGGGATCAGCCCCAGCATTTT; CDR3aa: CASSPSPTGDQPQHF; d_gene: TRBD1; j_gene: TRBJ1-5; abundance: -; v_gene: TRBV4-2
CDR3nt: TGCAGTGCTAGGAACCAGGCGATAGAGCAGTTCTTC; CDR3aa: CSARNQAIEQFF; d_gene: -; j_gene: TRBJ2-1; abundance: -; v_gene: TRBV20-1
CDR3nt: TGTGCCAGCAGCTCACTACTCCTTGCGGGGTACAATGAGCAGTTCTTC; CDR3aa: CASSSLLLAGYNEQFF; d_gene: -; j_gene: TRBJ2-1; abundance: -; v_gene: TRBV11-2
CDR3nt: TGTGCCAGCAAACGGACTAGCGGGGGGCTGAGCTCCTACGAGCAGTACTTC; CDR3aa: CASKRTSGGLSSYEQYF; d_gene: TRBD2; j_gene: TRBJ2-7; abundance: -; v_gene: TRBV27
CDR3nt: TGTGCCAGCAGCCAAGGAATCACTGAAGCTTTCTTT; CDR3aa: CASSQGITEAFF; d_gene: -; j_gene: TRBJ1-1; abundance: once; v_gene: TRBV14
CDR3nt: TGCAGTGCTAGAGTCCAGGCTGGCTACACCTTC; CDR3aa: CSARVQAGYTF; d_gene: -; j_gene: TRBJ1-2; abundance: -; v_gene: TRBV20-1
CDR3nt: TGCAGCGTTGCGGGGGGGATCTCCTACGAGCAGTACTTC; CDR3aa: CSVAGGISYEQYF; d_gene: TRBD2; j_gene: TRBJ2-7; abundance: once; v_gene: TRBV29-1
CDR3nt: TGTGCCAGCAGTTTAAGTCGCAGGGGCAACACCGGGGAGCTGTTTTTT; CDR3aa: CASSLSRRGNTGELFF; d_gene: -; j_gene: TRBJ2-2; abundance: -; v_gene: TRBV28
CDR3nt: TGTGCCAGCACCTTCACAGATACGCAGTATTTT; CDR3aa: CASTFTDTQYF; d_gene: -; j_gene: TRBJ2-3; abundance: -; v_gene: TRBV12-3/TRBV12-4
CDR3nt: TGCAGTGCTAGAGAGCGGGGGGGCCTCTACGAGCAGTACTTC; CDR3aa: CSARERGGLYEQYF; d_gene: TRBD2; j_gene: TRBJ2-7; abundance: -; v_gene: TRBV20-1
CDR3nt: TGTGCCAGCTCACCGAACTACTCTGGGGCCAACGTCCTGACTTTC; CDR3aa: CASSPNYSGANVLTF; d_gene: -; j_gene: TRBJ2-6; abundance: -; v_gene: TRBV18
CDR3nt: TGTGCCATCAGTGAGAAGAGAGAGACCCAGTACTTC; CDR3aa: CAISEKRETQYF; d_gene: -; j_gene: TRBJ2-5; abundance: -; v_gene: TRBV10-3
CDR3nt: TGCAGTGCGGGGGGCCCTTTGGGCACTGAAGCTTTCTTT; CDR3aa: CSAGGPLGTEAFF; d_gene: -; j_gene: TRBJ1-1; abundance: -; v_gene: TRBV20-1
CDR3nt: TGCAGTGCTAGAGAGACAGGGGCCCTAGCTAGGACCCAGTACTTC; CDR3aa: CSARETGALARTQYF; d_gene: TRBD1; j_gene: TRBJ2-5; abundance: -; v_gene: TRBV20-1
CDR3nt: TGTGCCAGCAGTTTCGACAGGGAAGAGACCCAGTACTTC; CDR3aa: CASSFDREETQYF; d_gene: TRBD1; j_gene: TRBJ2-5; abundance: -; v_gene: TRBV12-3/TRBV12-4
CDR3nt: TGTGCCAGCAACCCAGGGGGCGCTTCCGGGGCCAACGTCCTGACTTTC; CDR3aa: CASNPGGASGANVLTF; d_gene: TRBD1; j_gene: TRBJ2-6; abundance: -; v_gene: TRBV12-3/TRBV12-4
CDR3nt: TGTGCCAGCAGACCCGGGACTAGCTTTAGAGAGACCCAGTACTTC; CDR3aa: CASRPGTSFRETQYF; d_gene: TRBD2; j_gene: TRBJ2-5; abundance: -; v_gene: TRBV12-3/TRBV12-4
CDR3nt: TGTGCCACCTCGACAGGGGTGTATGGAAACACCATATATTTT; CDR3aa: CATSTGVYGNTIYF; d_gene: TRBD1; j_gene: TRBJ1-3; abundance: once; v_gene: TRBV12-3/TRBV12-4
CDR3nt: TGTGCCAGGAGCGAGTCACAGGGGAGGGAAGCCTATGGCTACACCTTC; CDR3aa: CARSESQGREAYGYTF; d_gene: TRBD1; j_gene: TRBJ1-2; abundance: -; v_gene: TRBV25-1
CDR3nt: TGCAGTGCTGGGCGAGAGGACGTCTCCCCCGGCGAGCAGTACTTC; CDR3aa: CSAGREDVSPGEQYF; d_gene: -; j_gene: TRBJ2-7; abundance: -; v_gene: TRBV20-1
CDR3nt: TGTGCCAGCAGTCCCCGGGCAGGGGGCCAGACAGATACGCAGTATTTT; CDR3aa: CASSPRAGGQTDTQYF; d_gene: TRBD1; j_gene: TRBJ2-3; abundance: -; v_gene: TRBV27
CDR3nt: TGCAGTGCTAGAGATACGAGGGGGGCGTATCAGCCCCAGCATTTT; CDR3aa: CSARDTRGAYQPQHF; d_gene: -; j_gene: TRBJ1-5; abundance: -; v_gene: TRBV20-1
CDR3nt: TGTGCCAGCAGTTCTTCCGGGAATCAGCCCCAGCATTTT; CDR3aa: CASSSSGNQPQHF; d_gene: -; j_gene: TRBJ1-5; abundance: -; v_gene: TRBV12-3/TRBV12-4
CDR3nt: TGTGCCAGCTCACCCGCGTCGAGGGGGGAGCAGTTCTTC; CDR3aa: CASSPASRGEQFF; d_gene: -; j_gene: TRBJ2-1; abundance: once; v_gene: TRBV18
CDR3nt: TGCAAGGGATCCGGTCTCTATGGCTACACCTTC; CDR3aa: CKGSGLYGYTF; d_gene: -; j_gene: TRBJ1-2; abundance: once; v_gene: TRBV20-1
CDR3nt: TGTGCCAGCATCTCCCCGAACACTGAAGCTTTCTTT; CDR3aa: CASISPNTEAFF; d_gene: -; j_gene: TRBJ1-1; abundance: -; v_gene: TRBV3-1
CDR3nt: TGTGCCAGTATCGCAAGGACCACCGGGGAGCTGTTTTTT; CDR3aa: CASIARTTGELFF; d_gene: -; j_gene: TRBJ2-2; abundance: -; v_gene: TRBV19
CDR3nt: TGCGCCACCGCCGGGACGGGGGGGCCGACCGGGGAGCTGTTTTTT; CDR3aa: CATAGTGGPTGELFF; d_gene: TRBD2; j_gene: TRBJ2-2; abundance: -; v_gene: TRBV5-1
CDR3nt: TGTGCCAGCAGCCAAGATCTTTACAGGGGCATCCAGACCCAGTACTTC; CDR3aa: CASSQDLYRGIQTQYF; d_gene: TRBD1; j_gene: TRBJ2-5; abundance: once; v_gene: TRBV4-2
CDR3nt: TGCAGTGCTAGAGATAAGCAGGGGCTAGTCTATGGCTACACCTTC; CDR3aa: CSARDKQGLVYGYTF; d_gene: -; j_gene: TRBJ1-2; abundance: -; v_gene: TRBV20-1
CDR3nt: TGTGCCAGCAGCCATAGACAGGGAACTACTGAAGCTTTCTTT; CDR3aa: CASSHRQGTTEAFF; d_gene: TRBD1; j_gene: TRBJ1-1; abundance: -; v_gene: TRBV5-4